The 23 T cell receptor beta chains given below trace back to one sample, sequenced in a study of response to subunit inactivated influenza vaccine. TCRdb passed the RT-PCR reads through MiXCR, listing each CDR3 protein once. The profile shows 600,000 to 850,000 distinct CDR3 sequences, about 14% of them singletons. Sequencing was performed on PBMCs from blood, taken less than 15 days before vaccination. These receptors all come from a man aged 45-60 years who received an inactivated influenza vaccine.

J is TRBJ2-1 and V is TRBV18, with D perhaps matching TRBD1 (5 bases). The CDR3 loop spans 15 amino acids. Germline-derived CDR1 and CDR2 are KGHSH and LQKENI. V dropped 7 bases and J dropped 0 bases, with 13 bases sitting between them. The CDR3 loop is CASYGQPSSYNEQFF. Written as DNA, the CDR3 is TGTGCCAGCTACGGACAACCGAGCTCCTACAATGAGCAGTTCTTC.

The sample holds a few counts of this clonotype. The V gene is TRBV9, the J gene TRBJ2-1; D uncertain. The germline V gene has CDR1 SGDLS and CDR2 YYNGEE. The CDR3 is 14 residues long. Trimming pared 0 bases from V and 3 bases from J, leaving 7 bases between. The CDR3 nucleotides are TGTGCCAGCAGCGTAGAGGCTGGCTACAATGAGCAGTTCTTC. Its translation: CASSVEAGYNEQFF.

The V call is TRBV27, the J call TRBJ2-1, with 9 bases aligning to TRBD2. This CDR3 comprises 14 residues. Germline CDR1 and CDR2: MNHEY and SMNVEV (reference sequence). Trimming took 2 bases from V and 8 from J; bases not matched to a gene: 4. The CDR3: CASSLRLAVDEQFF. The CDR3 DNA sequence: TGTGCCAGCAGTTTAAGACTAGCGGTCGATGAGCAGTTCTTC.

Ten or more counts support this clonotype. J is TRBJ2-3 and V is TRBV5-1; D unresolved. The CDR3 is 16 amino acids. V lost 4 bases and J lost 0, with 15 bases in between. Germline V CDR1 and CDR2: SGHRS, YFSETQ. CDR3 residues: CASSPRVSISTDTQYF. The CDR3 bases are TGCGCCAGCAGCCCCCGGGTCTCGATCAGCACAGATACGCAGTATTTT.

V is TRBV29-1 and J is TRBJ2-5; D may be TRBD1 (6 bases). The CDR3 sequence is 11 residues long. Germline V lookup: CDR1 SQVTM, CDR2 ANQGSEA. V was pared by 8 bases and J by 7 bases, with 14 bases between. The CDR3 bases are TGCAGCTATAGGGGGTTCGGGACCCAGTACTTC. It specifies CSYRGFGTQYF.

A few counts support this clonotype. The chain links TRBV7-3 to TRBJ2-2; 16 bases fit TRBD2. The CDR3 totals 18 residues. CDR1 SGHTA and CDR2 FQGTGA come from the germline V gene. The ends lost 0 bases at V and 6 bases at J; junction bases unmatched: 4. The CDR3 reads CASSLTSGLAGGAGELFF. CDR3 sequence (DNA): TGTGCCAGCAGCTTAACGTCGGGACTAGCGGGAGGGGCCGGGGAGCTGTTTTTT.

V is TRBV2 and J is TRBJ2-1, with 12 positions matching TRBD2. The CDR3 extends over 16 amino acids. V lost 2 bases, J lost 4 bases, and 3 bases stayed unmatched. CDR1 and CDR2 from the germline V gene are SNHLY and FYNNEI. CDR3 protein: CASSEPLAGGYNEQFF. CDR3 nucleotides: TGTGCCAGCAGTGAACCCCTAGCGGGAGGGTACAATGAGCAGTTCTTC.

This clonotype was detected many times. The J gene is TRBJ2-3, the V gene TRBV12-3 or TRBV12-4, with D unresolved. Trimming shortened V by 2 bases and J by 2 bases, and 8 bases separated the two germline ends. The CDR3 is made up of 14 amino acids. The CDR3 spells CASSLTADTDTQYF. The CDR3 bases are TGTGCCAGCAGTTTAACGGCGGACACAGATACGCAGTATTTT.

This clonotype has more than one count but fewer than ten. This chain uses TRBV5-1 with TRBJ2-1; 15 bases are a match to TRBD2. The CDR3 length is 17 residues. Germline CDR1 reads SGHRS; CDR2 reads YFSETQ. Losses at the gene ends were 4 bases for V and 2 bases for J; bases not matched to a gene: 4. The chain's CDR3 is CASSPRTSGRAYNEQFF. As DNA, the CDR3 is TGCGCCAGCAGCCCTAGGACTAGCGGGAGGGCCTACAATGAGCAGTTCTTC. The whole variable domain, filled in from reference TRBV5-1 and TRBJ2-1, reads KAGVTQTPRYLIKTRGQQVTLSCSPISGHRSVSWYQQTPGQGLQFLFEYFSETQRNKGNFPGRFSGRQFSNSRSEMNVSTLELGDSALYLCASSPRTSGRAYNEQFFGPGTRLTVL.

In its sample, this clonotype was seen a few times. The CDR3 DNA reads as TGTGCCAGCAGCTCTCGGGGGAGAGGCAGGGACTCCTACAATGAGCAGTTCTTC. Protein sequence: CASSSRGRGRDSYNEQFF. The chain has TRBV6-2 or TRBV6-3 and TRBJ2-1, with a tentative D call TRBD2 (6 bases). Trimming pared 6 bases from V and 0 bases from J, leaving 21 bases between. From germline, CDR1 is MNHEY and CDR2 SVGEGT. The CDR3 sequence is 18 residues long.

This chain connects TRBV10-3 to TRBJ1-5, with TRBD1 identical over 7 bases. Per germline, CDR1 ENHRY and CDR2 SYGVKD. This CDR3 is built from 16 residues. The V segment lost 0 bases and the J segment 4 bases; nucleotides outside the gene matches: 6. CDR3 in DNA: TGTGCCATCAGTGAGTCGGCAGGGGGTATGAATCAGCCCCAGCATTTT. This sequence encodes CAISESAGGMNQPQHF.

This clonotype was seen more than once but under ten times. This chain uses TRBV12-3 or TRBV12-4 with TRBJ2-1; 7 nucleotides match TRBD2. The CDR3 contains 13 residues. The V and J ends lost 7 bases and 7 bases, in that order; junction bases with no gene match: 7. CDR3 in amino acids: CASMTGGENEQFF. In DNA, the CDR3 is TGTGCCAGCATGACGGGAGGTGAGAATGAGCAGTTCTTC.

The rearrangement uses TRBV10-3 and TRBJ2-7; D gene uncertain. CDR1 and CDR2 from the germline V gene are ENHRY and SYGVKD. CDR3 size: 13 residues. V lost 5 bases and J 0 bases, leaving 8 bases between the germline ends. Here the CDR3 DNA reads TGTGCCATCAGTCGGGTTAGCTCCTACGAGCAGTACTTC. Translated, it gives CAISRVSSYEQYF.

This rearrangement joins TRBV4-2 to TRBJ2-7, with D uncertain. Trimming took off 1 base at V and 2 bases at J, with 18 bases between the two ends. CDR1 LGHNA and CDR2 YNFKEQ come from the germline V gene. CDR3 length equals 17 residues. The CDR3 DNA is TGTGCCAGCAGCCAAGGAAATTCCGGCAGACGGGCCTACGAGCAGTACTTC. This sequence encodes CASSQGNSGRRAYEQYF.

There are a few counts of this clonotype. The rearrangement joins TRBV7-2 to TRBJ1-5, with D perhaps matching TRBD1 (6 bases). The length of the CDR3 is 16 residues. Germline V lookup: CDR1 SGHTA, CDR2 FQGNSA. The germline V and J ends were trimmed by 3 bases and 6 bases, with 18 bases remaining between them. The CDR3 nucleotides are TGTGCCAGCAGCTTGACTTCAGGGGTGGACGGTCAGCCCCAGCATTTT. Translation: CASSLTSGVDGQPQHF. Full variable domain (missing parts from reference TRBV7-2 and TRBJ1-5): GAGVSQSPSNKVTEKGKDVELRCDPISGHTALYWYRQSLGQGLEFLIYFQGNSAPDKSGLPSDRFSAERTGGSVSTLTIQRTQQEDSAVYLCASSLTSGVDGQPQHFGDGTRLSIL.

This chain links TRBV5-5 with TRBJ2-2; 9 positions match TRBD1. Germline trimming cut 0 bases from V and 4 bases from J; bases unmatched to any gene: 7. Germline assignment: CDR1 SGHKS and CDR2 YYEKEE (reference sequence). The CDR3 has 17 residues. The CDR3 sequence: CASSLGLGQGTTGELFF. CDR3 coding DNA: TGTGCCAGCAGCTTGGGGCTGGGACAGGGTACCACCGGGGAGCTGTTTTTT.

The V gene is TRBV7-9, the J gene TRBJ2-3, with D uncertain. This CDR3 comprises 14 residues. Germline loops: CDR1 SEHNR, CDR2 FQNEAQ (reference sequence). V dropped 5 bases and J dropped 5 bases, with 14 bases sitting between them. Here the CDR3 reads CASSATLTRDTQYF. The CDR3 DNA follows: TGTGCCAGCAGCGCGACCCTGACACGAGATACGCAGTATTTT.

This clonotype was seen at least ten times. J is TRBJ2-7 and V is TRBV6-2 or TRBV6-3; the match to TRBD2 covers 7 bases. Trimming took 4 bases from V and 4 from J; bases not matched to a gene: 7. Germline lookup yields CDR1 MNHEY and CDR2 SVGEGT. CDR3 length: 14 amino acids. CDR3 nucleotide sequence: TGTGCCAGCAGTTTAACGGGAGGCGCGTACGAGCAGTACTTC. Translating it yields CASSLTGGAYEQYF.

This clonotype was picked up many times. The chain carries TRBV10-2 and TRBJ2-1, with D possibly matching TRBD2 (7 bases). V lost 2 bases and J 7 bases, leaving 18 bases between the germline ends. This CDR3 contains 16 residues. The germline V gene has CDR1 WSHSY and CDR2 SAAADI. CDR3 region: CASSEIGGAIYNEQFF. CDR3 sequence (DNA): TGCGCCAGCAGTGAGATTGGGGGGGCGATCTATAATGAGCAGTTCTTC.

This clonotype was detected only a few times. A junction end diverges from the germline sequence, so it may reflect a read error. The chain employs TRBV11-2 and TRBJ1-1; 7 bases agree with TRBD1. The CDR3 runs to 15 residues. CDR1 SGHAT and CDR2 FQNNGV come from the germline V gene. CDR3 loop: CASSPETGLNAEAFF. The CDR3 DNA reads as TGTGCCAGCAGCCCCGAGACAGGGCTGAACGCTGAAGCTTTCTTT. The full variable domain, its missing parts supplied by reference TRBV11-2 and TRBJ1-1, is EAGVAQSPRYKIIEKRQSVAFWCNPISGHATLYWYQQILGQGPKLLIQFQNNGVVDDSQLPKDRFSAERLKGVDSTLKIQPAKLEDSAVYLCASSPETGLNAEAFFGQGTRLTVV.

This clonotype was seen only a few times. This CDR3 is CASSWTSSNVDEQFF. CDR3 bases: TGTGCCAGCAGCTGGACTAGCTCTAACGTCGATGAGCAGTTCTTC. The rearrangement links TRBV11-2 to TRBJ2-1; the match to TRBD2 covers 8 bases. Per germline, CDR1 SGHAT and CDR2 FQNNGV. V was clipped by 4 bases and J by 8 bases; unmatched bases: 10. This CDR3 is built from 15 residues.

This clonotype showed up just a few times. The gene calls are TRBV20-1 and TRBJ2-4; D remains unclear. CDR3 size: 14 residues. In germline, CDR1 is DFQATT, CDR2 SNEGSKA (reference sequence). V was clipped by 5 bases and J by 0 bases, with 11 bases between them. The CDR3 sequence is CSAPTLVAKNIQYF. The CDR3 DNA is TGCAGTGCTCCGACCTTGGTAGCCAAAAACATTCAGTACTTC.

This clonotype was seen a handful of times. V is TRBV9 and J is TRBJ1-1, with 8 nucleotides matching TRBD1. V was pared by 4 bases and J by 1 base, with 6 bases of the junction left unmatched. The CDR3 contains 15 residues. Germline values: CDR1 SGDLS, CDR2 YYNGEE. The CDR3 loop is CASSISGTGNTEAFF. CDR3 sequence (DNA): TGTGCCAGCAGCATTTCCGGGACAGGGAACACTGAAGCTTTCTTT.